The rows below give T cell receptor beta chains drawn from one sample of a study of blood T cell repertoires in COVID-19. Assay used: immunoSEQ multiplex PCR; TCRdb lists only in-frame clones, some missing. The profile shows about 250,000 clones, about 91% of them singletons. The sequencing input was peripheral blood. All receptors come from a woman in her 30s with COVID-19, enrolled during active disease. Each CDR3 is given with its conserved first and last residue. A D gene is named only where the DNA matches it firmly. Expanded clones get a size class; other rows say once, few or many, or leave the size out.

NA	NA	TRBV4-2	TRBJ1-6	TGTGCCAGCAGCCAGATCCTTACACAGCCTTATAATTCACCCCTCCACTTT	CASSQILTQPYNSPLHF
NA	NA	TRBV15	TRBJ2-3	TGTGCCACCAGCAGAGCAAACAGTCCTTCAGATACGCAGTATTTT	CATSRANSPSDTQYF
NA	NA	TRBV5-1	TRBJ2-3	TGCGCCAGCAGCTTGGAAGGGGCCGGAAGCACAGATACGCAGTATTTT	CASSLEGAGSTDTQYF
NA	TRBD1	TRBV2	TRBJ2-1	TGTGCCAGCAGTGAAGGGACAGGGGTCTACAATGAGCAGTTCTTC	CASSEGTGVYNEQFF
NA	NA	TRBV4-2	TRBJ2-5	TGTGCCAGCAGCCAGTCCCCAAGGGGACTGTTTGGAGAGACCCAGTACTTC	CASSQSPRGLFGETQYF
NA	TRBD1	TRBV19	TRBJ1-3	TGTGCCAGTAGTACCCAACCGACAGGGAGGAACACCATATATTTT	CASSTQPTGRNTIYF
NA	TRBD2	TRBV9	TRBJ2-3	TGTGCCAGCAGCTTTAGCGGGGGTGGTACAGATACGCAGTATTTT	CASSFSGGGTDTQYF
NA	NA	TRBV18	TRBJ2-7	TGTGCCAGCTCAGCCCCGGGACAAATCTACGAGCAGTACTTC	CASSAPGQIYEQYF
NA	TRBD2	TRBV7-7	TRBJ2-1	TGTGCTAGCAGCTCTACTATGGCGGGCGGGAGTCGAGGTGAGCAGTTCTTC	CASSSTMAGGSRGEQFF
NA	NA	TRBV30	TRBJ1-1	TGTGCCTGGATTTTCAGGGCGAACACTGAAGCTTTCTTT	CAWIFRANTEAFF
NA	NA	TRBV5-5	TRBJ2-7	TGTGCCAGCAGCTTGGAATCGGGGACATCGTTGTACTTC	CASSLESGTSLYF
NA	NA	TRBV28	TRBJ1-5	TGTGCCAGCAGGCCTACAGGGTTGCATCAGCCCCAGCATTTT	CASRPTGLHQPQHF
NA	NA	TRBV29-1	TRBJ2-3	TGCAGCGTTGGCCCGGGACTTGATACGCAGTATTTT	CSVGPGLDTQYF
NA	TRBD2	TRBV4-3	TRBJ2-1	TGCGCCAGCAGCCAAGTGAGCGGGGCGCCGAACAATGAGCAGTTCTTC	CASSQVSGAPNNEQFF
NA	NA	TRBV18	TRBJ1-6	TGTGCCAGCTCACCTCGCGCCGCGGTTAGCTCCTATAATTCACCCCTCCACTTT	CASSPRAAVSSYNSPLHF
NA	TRBD2	TRBV4-3	TRBJ2-3	TGCGCCAGCAGCCAAGATATCCCGACTAGCGGGAGGGATACGCAGTATTTT	CASSQDIPTSGRDTQYF
once	TRBD1	TRBV19	TRBJ2-5	TGTGCCAGTAGTAGACCGGGGACAGCAGGAGAGACCCAGTACTTC	CASSRPGTAGETQYF
once	TRBD1	TRBV6-5	TRBJ1-4	TGTGCCACTACAAGGACAGGGGGAAATGAAAAACTGTTTTTT	CATTRTGGNEKLFF
NA	TRBD1	TRBV6-2/TRBV6-3	TRBJ1-4	TGTGCCAGCAGCCGGACGACAGGGACTAATGAAAAACTGTTTTTT	CASSRTTGTNEKLFF
NA	NA	TRBV2	TRBJ2-2	TGTGCCAGCAGTGAATCGGTCGGCGGGGCCGGGGAGCTGTTTTTT	CASSESVGGAGELFF
NA	TRBD2	TRBV28	TRBJ2-2	TGTGCCAGCAGTTCTGGGGGACTAGCGGAAAACACCGGGGAGCTGTTTTTT	CASSSGGLAENTGELFF
NA	TRBD1	TRBV4-1	TRBJ1-5	TGCGCCAGCAGCCAAGACCCAGGACAGGGGGCAGGGCAGCCCCAGCATTTT	CASSQDPGQGAGQPQHF
NA	NA	TRBV11-2	TRBJ1-6	TGTGCCAGCAGCTTAGATCGTCAAGGCGGGGATTCACCCCTCCACTTT	CASSLDRQGGDSPLHF
NA	TRBD2	TRBV29-1	TRBJ2-1	TGCAGCGAAGGGGACTATTACAATGAGCAGTTCTTC	CSEGDYYNEQFF
NA	NA	TRBV7-2	TRBJ2-4	TGTGCCAGCAGCCCCCCGGGGTTAGCCAAAAACATTCAGTACTTC	CASSPPGLAKNIQYF
NA	TRBD1	TRBV2	TRBJ2-4	TGTGCCAGCAGTGGAGGACAGGGTTTGGGCATTCAGTACTTC	CASSGGQGLGIQYF
NA	NA	TRBV6-2/TRBV6-3	TRBJ2-7	TGTGCCAGCAGTTACGAGCCAGGACTAAACTACGAGCAGTACTTC	CASSYEPGLNYEQYF
NA	NA	TRBV2	TRBJ1-3	TGTGCCAGCGGTGGGGCCCTCTCCTCTGGAAACACCATATATTTT	CASGGALSSGNTIYF
NA	NA	TRBV19	TRBJ1-5	TGTGCCAGTAGTATTGCGGGGGGTAATCAGCCCCAGCATTTT	CASSIAGGNQPQHF
NA	TRBD2	TRBV28	TRBJ2-3	TGTGCCAGCAGTTCGGGGGGGGCACACGGAACAGATACGCAGTATTTT	CASSSGGAHGTDTQYF
NA	NA	TRBV5-1	TRBJ2-2	TGCGCCAGCAGCTCCTATCTAGAATTCTCCTTGAACGGGGAGCTGTTTTTT	CASSSYLEFSLNGELFF
NA	TRBD2	TRBV4-2	TRBJ2-5	TGTGCCAGCAGCCCTGGACTAGCGGGGGGAGAGACCCAGTACTTC	CASSPGLAGGETQYF
NA	NA	TRBV19	TRBJ2-2	TGTGCCAGTACTGGGGGGGGGCCATTTATCACCGGGGAGCTGTTTTTT	CASTGGGPFITGELFF
NA	TRBD2	TRBV5-1	TRBJ2-3	TGCGCCAGCAGCATCTCCACGCTAGCGGGCACAGATACGCAGTATTTT	CASSISTLAGTDTQYF
NA	TRBD1	TRBV2	TRBJ1-1	TGTGCCAGCAGTGAGGCGACAGGGGCGAACACTGAAGCTTTCTTT	CASSEATGANTEAFF
NA	NA	TRBV11-2	TRBJ1-1	TGTGCCAGCAGCTCTACTTGGACAGCTGAAGCTTTCTTT	CASSSTWTAEAFF
NA	NA	TRBV19	TRBJ1-1	TGTGCCAGTAGTATGGGGGCAGGGGCAAACACTGAAGCTTTCTTT	CASSMGAGANTEAFF
NA	TRBD1	TRBV6-5	TRBJ1-2	TGTGCCAGCAGTTACTCCGGGACAGGTCTCTATGGCTACACCTTC	CASSYSGTGLYGYTF
NA	NA	TRBV30	TRBJ1-5	TGTGCCTGGAGTGCGGCGGCTAGTACTAATCAGCCCCAGCATTTT	CAWSAAASTNQPQHF
few	TRBD1	TRBV6-2/TRBV6-3	TRBJ2-7	TGTGCCAGCAGCCGACAGGGGGACTACGAGCAGTACTTC	CASSRQGDYEQYF
NA	NA	TRBV11-2	TRBJ2-1	TGTGCCAGCAGCCGTTTGGGCGAGCAGTTCTTC	CASSRLGEQFF
NA	NA	TRBV27	TRBJ2-3	TGTGCCAGCAGTTTATTGGCAGCGACTAGCACAGATACGCAGTATTTT	CASSLLAATSTDTQYF
NA	NA	TRBV18	TRBJ2-3	TGTGCCAGCTCAAGGAGTGCGGGCACAGATACGCAGTATTTT	CASSRSAGTDTQYF
NA	TRBD1	TRBV5-1	TRBJ2-2	TGCGCCAGCACAAAGACAGGGGACACCGGGGAGCTGTTTTTT	CASTKTGDTGELFF
NA	TRBD2	TRBV7-2	TRBJ2-2	TGTGCCAGCAGCCCCCAGGGACTAGCGGGGGGGCGTGGCGGGGAGCTGTTTTTT	CASSPQGLAGGRGGELFF
NA	NA	TRBV19	TRBJ1-4	TGTGCCAGTAGTATAGCCGTATCGACAGACTTTAATGAAAAACTGTTTTTT	CASSIAVSTDFNEKLFF